Below, one T cell receptor (beta chain) is given with its context. Only in-frame clones appear in the TCRdb table, and some are missing; sequencing was by immunoSEQ multiplex PCR. This table holds about 280,000 clones, nearly 90% found once. The data were taken from a study of blood T cell repertoires in COVID-19. Study details: The United States, Italy and Spain were the sources of the acute and convalescent COVID-19 samples. Sample material is recorded as cDNA or gDNA derived from T cells, B-cell-depleted T cells, or PBMCs.

The germline V and J ends were trimmed by 4 bases and 5 bases, with 15 bases remaining between them. The CDR3 has 15 amino acids. CDR1 and CDR2 (germline): MNHNS, SASEGT. V and J are TRBV6-1 and TRBJ1-5, with D perhaps TRBD1 (5 bases). Input material: peripheral blood. The source of this sequence is a woman aged 25-40 years with COVID-19, enrolled during active disease. Here the CDR3 DNA reads TGTGCCAGCAGTGGTCTTGGGGGGGTGTATCAGCCCCAGCATTTT. It codes for CASSGLGGVYQPQHF.